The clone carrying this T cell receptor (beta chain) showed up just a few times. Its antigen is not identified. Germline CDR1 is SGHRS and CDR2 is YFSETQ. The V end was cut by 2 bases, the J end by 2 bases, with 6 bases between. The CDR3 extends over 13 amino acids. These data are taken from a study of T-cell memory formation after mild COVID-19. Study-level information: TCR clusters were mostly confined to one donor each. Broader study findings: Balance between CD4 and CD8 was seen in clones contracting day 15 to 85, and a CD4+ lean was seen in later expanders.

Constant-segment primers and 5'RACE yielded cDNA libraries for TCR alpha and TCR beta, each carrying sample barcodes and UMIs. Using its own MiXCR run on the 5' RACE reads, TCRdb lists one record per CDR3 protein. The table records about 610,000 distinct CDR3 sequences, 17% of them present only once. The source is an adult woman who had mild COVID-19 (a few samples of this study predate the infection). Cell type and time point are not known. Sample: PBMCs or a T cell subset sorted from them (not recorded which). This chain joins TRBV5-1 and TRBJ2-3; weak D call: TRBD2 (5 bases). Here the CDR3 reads CASSFRDTDTQYF. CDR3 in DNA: TGCGCCAGCAGCTTCCGGGACACAGATACGCAGTATTTT.